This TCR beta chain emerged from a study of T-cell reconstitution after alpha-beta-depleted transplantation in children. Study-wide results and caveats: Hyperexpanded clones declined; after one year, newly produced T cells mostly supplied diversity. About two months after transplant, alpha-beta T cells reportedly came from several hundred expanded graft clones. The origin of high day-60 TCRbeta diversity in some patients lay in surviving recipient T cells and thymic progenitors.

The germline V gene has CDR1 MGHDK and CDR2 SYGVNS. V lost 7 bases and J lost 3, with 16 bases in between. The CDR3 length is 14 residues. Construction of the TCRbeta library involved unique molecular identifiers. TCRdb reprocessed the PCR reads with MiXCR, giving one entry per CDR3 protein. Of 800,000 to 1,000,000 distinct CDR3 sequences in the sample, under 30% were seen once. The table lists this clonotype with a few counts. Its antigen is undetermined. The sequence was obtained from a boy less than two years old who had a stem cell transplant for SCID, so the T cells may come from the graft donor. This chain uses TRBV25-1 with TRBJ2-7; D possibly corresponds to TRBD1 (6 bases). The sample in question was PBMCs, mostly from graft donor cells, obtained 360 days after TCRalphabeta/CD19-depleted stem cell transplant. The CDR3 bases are TGTGCCAGCAATGGGGGCCCGAATCGCTACGAGCAGTACTTC. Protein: CASNGGPNRYEQYF.